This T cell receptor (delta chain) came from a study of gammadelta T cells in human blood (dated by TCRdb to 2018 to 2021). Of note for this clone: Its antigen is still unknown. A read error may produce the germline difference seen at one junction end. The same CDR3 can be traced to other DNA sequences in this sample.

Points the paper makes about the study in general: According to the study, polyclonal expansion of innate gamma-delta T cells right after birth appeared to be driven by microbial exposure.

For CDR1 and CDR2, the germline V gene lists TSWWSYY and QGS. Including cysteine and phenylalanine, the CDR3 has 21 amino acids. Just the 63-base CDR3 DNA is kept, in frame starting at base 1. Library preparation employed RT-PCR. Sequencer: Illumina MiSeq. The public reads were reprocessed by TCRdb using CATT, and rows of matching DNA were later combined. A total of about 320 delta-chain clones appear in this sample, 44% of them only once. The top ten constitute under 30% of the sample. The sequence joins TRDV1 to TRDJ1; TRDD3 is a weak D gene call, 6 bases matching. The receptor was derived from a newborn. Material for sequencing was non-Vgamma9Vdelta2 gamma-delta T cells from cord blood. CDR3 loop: CALGFGVTTPGIPQYTDKLIF. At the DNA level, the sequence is TGTGCTCTTGGGTTTGGGGTCACTACGCCGGGGATCCCGCAATACACTGATAAACTCATCTTT.